These T cell receptor beta chains were read from a single sample in a study of cytomegalovirus exposure and HLA in healthy donors. Here immunoSEQ multiplex PCR was the method, and the copy in TCRdb shows in-frame clones only, minus some. Of tens of thousands of clones in the sample, 78% are singletons; the top ten hold over 4.5%. Sequencing was carried out using PBMCs. These receptors were obtained from a man aged 18 to 29 in good health and CMV-seropositive. Each CDR3 is given with its conserved first and last residue. D genes are given only for firm matches. Some rows have no size entry. The others give once, few or many, or a class for an expanded clone.

v_call	clone_size	d_call	j_call	cdr3_nt	cdr3_aa
TRBV5-1	NA	NA	TRBJ2-5	TGCGCCAGTTCTGACAGGAGCATACAAGAGACCCAGTACTTC	CASSDRSIQETQYF
TRBV6-1	once	TRBD2	TRBJ2-7	TGTGCCAGCAGTGGGACTAGCGGGGGCTACGAGCAGTACTTC	CASSGTSGGYEQYF
TRBV7-2	once	TRBD2	TRBJ2-1	TGTGCCAGCAGCTTAGTTGCTAGCGGGAGGGGGCTACGCAATGAGCAGTTCTTC	CASSLVASGRGLRNEQFF
TRBV11-2	NA	NA	TRBJ2-3	TGTGCCAGCAGCCAAGAGGGTCTCGTCGATACGCAGTATTTT	CASSQEGLVDTQYF
TRBV4-1	NA	TRBD2	TRBJ2-5	TGCGCCAGCAGCCGAATTGGGACTAAAGAGACCCAGTACTTC	CASSRIGTKETQYF
TRBV6-1	NA	TRBD1	TRBJ2-7	TGTGCCAGCAAAAGAACCGGGACAGTTTCCTACGAGCAGTACTTC	CASKRTGTVSYEQYF
TRBV4-1	NA	TRBD1	TRBJ1-5	TGCGCCAGCAGCCAGATTAAGGGACAGAGCAATCAGCCCCAGCATTTT	CASSQIKGQSNQPQHF
TRBV6-5	NA	TRBD1	TRBJ2-3	TGTGCCAGCAGTCGCGACAGGGGAAAGGGGGATACGCAGTATTTT	CASSRDRGKGDTQYF
TRBV19	NA	NA	TRBJ2-5	TGTGCCAGTAGTATAGCGCTACAAGAGACCCAGTACTTC	CASSIALQETQYF
TRBV7-8	NA	NA	TRBJ1-1	TGTGCCAGCAGCTTCCCTACAGCGACAGCTAGGAACACTGAAGCTTTCTTT	CASSFPTATARNTEAFF
TRBV15	NA	TRBD2	TRBJ2-3	TGTGCCACCAGCAGAAATCATGCGGGAGGAACAGATACGCAGTATTTT	CATSRNHAGGTDTQYF
TRBV6-5	few	NA	TRBJ2-3	TGTGCCAGCAGTTACTATCCCCCTAGCACAGATACGCAGTATTTT	CASSYYPPSTDTQYF
TRBV11-2	NA	NA	TRBJ1-4	TGTGCCAGCAGCTTCCCCAAGGTGGAGGGACCTAATGAAAAACTGTTTTTT	CASSFPKVEGPNEKLFF
TRBV13	NA	TRBD1	TRBJ2-7	TGTGCCAGCAGCCGAGACAGGGGACTCTCCTACGAGCAGTACTTC	CASSRDRGLSYEQYF
TRBV5-4	NA	NA	TRBJ1-1	TGTGCCAGCAGCTTGGTTATGGGGGCAGGTGAAGCTTTCTTT	CASSLVMGAGEAFF
TRBV19	NA	NA	TRBJ2-2	TGTGCCAGTAGGTCCAGAGGGTCCGGGGAGCTGTTTTTT	CASRSRGSGELFF
TRBV10-3	once	TRBD1	TRBJ1-1	TGTGCCATCAGTGAGTGGGACAGGGCCGACACTGAAGCTTTCTTT	CAISEWDRADTEAFF
TRBV6-5	NA	NA	TRBJ2-7	TGTGCCAGCAGCCGGGGTAGGGCCTACGAGCAGTACTTC	CASSRGRAYEQYF
TRBV29-1	NA	TRBD2	TRBJ2-2	TGCAGCGTTGCAAACCGGGAGGACACCGGGGAGCTGTTTTTT	CSVANREDTGELFF
TRBV25-1	few	TRBD1	TRBJ2-7	TGTGCCAGCAGGGGACAGGGGGATTACGAGCAGTACTTC	CASRGQGDYEQYF
TRBV29-1	NA	NA	TRBJ2-3	TGCAGCGTTCGCGGGCGCGCCACAGATACGCAGTATTTT	CSVRGRATDTQYF
TRBV28	NA	NA	TRBJ1-2	TGTGCCAGCAGCACACCAGGACAAGTCTATGGCTACACCTTC	CASSTPGQVYGYTF
TRBV2	NA	NA	TRBJ2-7	TGTGCCAGCATCTCCCTCCTTACCTACGAGCAGTACTTC	CASISLLTYEQYF
TRBV29-1	once	TRBD1	TRBJ1-6	TGCAGCGTTGGGGGGACAGCGAATTCACCCCTCCACTTT	CSVGGTANSPLHF
TRBV11-3	NA	TRBD1	TRBJ2-5	TGTGCCAGCAGCTTAGGGGGGACAGGGGGCGAAGAGACCCAGTACTTC	CASSLGGTGGEETQYF
TRBV4-2	once	NA	TRBJ2-3	TGTGCCAGCAGCCAAGATCCCGAGGGGGCTAGCGGGTTCATGGATACGCAGTATTTT	CASSQDPEGASGFMDTQYF
TRBV27	NA	NA	TRBJ2-5	TGTGCCAGCAGTTTAAGCCTAGCCGGTGAGACCCAGTACTTC	CASSLSLAGETQYF
TRBV4-2	once	NA	TRBJ2-5	TGTGCCAGCAGCCAAGATTTCAACGGGGGTAGGGAGACCCAGTACTTC	CASSQDFNGGRETQYF
TRBV28	NA	TRBD1	TRBJ1-2	TGTGCCAGCTCAGGGGGCGTTAACTATGGCTACACCTTC	CASSGGVNYGYTF
TRBV7-3	NA	TRBD1	TRBJ2-7	TGTGCCAGCAGCTCCGGGACAGACTCCTACGAGCAGTACTTC	CASSSGTDSYEQYF
TRBV6-6	NA	NA	TRBJ1-1	TGTGCCAGCAGTGCCAGGGTACGTGGCACTGAAGCTTTCTTT	CASSARVRGTEAFF
TRBV27	NA	NA	TRBJ2-3	TGTGCCAGCAGTTCATCCCTTCTAGGCACAGATACGCAGTATTTT	CASSSSLLGTDTQYF
TRBV5-4	NA	NA	TRBJ2-7	TGTGCCAGCAGCTTGAGCCAGGCGACCTACGAGCAGTACTTC	CASSLSQATYEQYF
TRBV6-1	NA	NA	TRBJ1-5	TGTGCCAGCAGGACAGTTAGCAATCAGCCCCAGCATTTT	CASRTVSNQPQHF
TRBV5-1	NA	TRBD2	TRBJ2-1	TGCGCCAGCAGCTTGGTTGGGGGAGGGTCCTACAATGAGCAGTTCTTC	CASSLVGGGSYNEQFF
TRBV6-1	NA	NA	TRBJ1-1	TGTGCCAGCAGTTCCCTCGGGGTTACTGAAGCTTTCTTT	CASSSLGVTEAFF
TRBV19	NA	NA	TRBJ1-5	TGTGCCAGTGGGGATGGGAGGGATCAGCCCCAGCATTTT	CASGDGRDQPQHF
TRBV14	NA	NA	TRBJ2-7	TGTGCCAGCAGCCAGTTGACGTTGCGACTAGGGAAGGGAGGCGTCCCCTACGAGCAGTACTTC	CASSQLTLRLGKGGVPYEQYF
TRBV15	few	NA	TRBJ2-1	TGTGCCACCAGCAGATCCCGGGACAGGGGACTAGCAGGGCGCAATGAGCAGTTCTTC	CATSRSRDRGLAGRNEQFF
TRBV18	NA	TRBD1	TRBJ1-5	TGTGCCAGCTCACCGGGACAGTATCAGCCCCAGCATTTT	CASSPGQYQPQHF
TRBV5-1	NA	NA	TRBJ2-1	TGCGCCAGCAGCTTGGCGTGGGGCGCAGAAGGGGAGCAGTTCTTC	CASSLAWGAEGEQFF
TRBV7-6	few	NA	TRBJ1-1	TGTGCCAGCAGCCCCGGGGGGCTCTCTGAAGCTTTCTTT	CASSPGGLSEAFF
TRBV5-4	NA	NA	TRBJ2-1	TGTGCCAGCAGCTCACGCCAGGGAGGGGGCTCCTACAATGAGCAGTTCTTC	CASSSRQGGGSYNEQFF
TRBV2	NA	NA	TRBJ1-1	TGTGCCAGCACGTCGAGGGACACCCAGAAAACTTTCTTT	CASTSRDTQKTFF
TRBV2	NA	NA	TRBJ2-7	TGTGCCAGCACTATCAAACGGGACTCCTACGAGCAGTACTTC	CASTIKRDSYEQYF
TRBV4-1	NA	NA	TRBJ2-1	TGCGCCAGCAGGGAAAGGGACGGGACTTCCTACAATGAGCAGTTCTTC	CASRERDGTSYNEQFF
TRBV7-8	NA	NA	TRBJ1-4	TGTGCCAGCAGCCTAAGTTCCGGGGGGGGTGAAAAACTGTTTTTT	CASSLSSGGGEKLFF
TRBV9	NA	TRBD1	TRBJ1-1	TGTGCCAGCAGCGTAGGGGACAGACTGAACACTGAAGCTTTCTTT	CASSVGDRLNTEAFF
TRBV5-4	few	TRBD2	TRBJ2-7	TGTGCCAGCAGCTTGGTGTTAGCGGGTGGTTCCTACGAGCAGTACTTC	CASSLVLAGGSYEQYF
TRBV6-1	once	TRBD1	TRBJ2-5	TGTGCCAGCAGTGCCGGACAGGGGGAGACCCAGTACTTC	CASSAGQGETQYF
TRBV28	NA	NA	TRBJ1-4	TGTGCCAGCAGTTTATTCGGGGTTAATGAAAAACTGTTTTTT	CASSLFGVNEKLFF
TRBV9	NA	NA	TRBJ2-7	TGTGCCAGCACCCCGGGTGGTAGTCCCTCCTACGAGCAGTACTTC	CASTPGGSPSYEQYF
TRBV4-1	NA	NA	TRBJ2-5	TGCGCCAGCAGCCCCTTAGGGCTGACAGGCCCAGAGACCCAGTACTTC	CASSPLGLTGPETQYF
TRBV7-2	NA	NA	TRBJ2-7	TGTGCCAGCAGCTTCCCGGGACTCAGCTCCTACGAGCAGTACTTC	CASSFPGLSSYEQYF